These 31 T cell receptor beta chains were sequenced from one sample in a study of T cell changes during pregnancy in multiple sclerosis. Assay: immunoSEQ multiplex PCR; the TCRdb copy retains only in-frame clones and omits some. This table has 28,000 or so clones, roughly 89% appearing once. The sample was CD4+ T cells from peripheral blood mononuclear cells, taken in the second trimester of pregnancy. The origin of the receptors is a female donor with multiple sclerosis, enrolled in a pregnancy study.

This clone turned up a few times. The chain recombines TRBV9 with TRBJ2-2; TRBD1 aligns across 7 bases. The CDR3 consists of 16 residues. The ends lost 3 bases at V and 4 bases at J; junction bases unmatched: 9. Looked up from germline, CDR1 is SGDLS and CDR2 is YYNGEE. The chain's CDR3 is CASSAQGVQATGELFF. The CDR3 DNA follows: TGTGCCAGCAGCGCCCAGGGGGTCCAAGCCACCGGGGAGCTGTTTTTT. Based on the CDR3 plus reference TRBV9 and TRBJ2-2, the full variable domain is DSGVTQTPKHLITATGQRVTLRCSPRSGDLSVYWYQQSLDQGLQFLIQYYNGEERAKGNILERFSAQQFPDLHSELNLSSLELGDSALYFCASSAQGVQATGELFFGEGSRLTVL.

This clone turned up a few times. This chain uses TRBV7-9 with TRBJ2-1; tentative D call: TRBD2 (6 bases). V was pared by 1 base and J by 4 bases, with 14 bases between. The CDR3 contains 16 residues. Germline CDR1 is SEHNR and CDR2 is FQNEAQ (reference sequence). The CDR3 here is CASSLGSRGPYNEQFF. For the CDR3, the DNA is TGTGCCAGCAGCTTAGGTTCGCGGGGACCGTACAATGAGCAGTTCTTC.

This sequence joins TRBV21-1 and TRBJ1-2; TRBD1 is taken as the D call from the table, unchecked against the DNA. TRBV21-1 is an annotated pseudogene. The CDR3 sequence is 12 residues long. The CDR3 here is CASNDRVSGYTF. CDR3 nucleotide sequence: TGTGCCAGCAACGACAGGGTCTCTGGCTACACCTTC.

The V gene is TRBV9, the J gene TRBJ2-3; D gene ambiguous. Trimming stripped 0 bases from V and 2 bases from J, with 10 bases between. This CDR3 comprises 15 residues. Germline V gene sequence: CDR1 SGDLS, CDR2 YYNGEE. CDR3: CASSVVPGHTDTQYF. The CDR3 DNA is TGTGCCAGCAGCGTAGTCCCTGGCCACACAGATACGCAGTATTTT. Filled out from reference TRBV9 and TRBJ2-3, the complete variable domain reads DSGVTQTPKHLITATGQRVTLRCSPRSGDLSVYWYQQSLDQGLQFLIQYYNGEERAKGNILERFSAQQFPDLHSELNLSSLELGDSALYFCASSVVPGHTDTQYFGPGTRLTVL.

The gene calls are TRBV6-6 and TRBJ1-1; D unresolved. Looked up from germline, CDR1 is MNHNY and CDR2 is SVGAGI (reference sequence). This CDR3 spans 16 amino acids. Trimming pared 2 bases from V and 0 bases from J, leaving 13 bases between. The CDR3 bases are TGTGCCAGCAGTTACGGTACGGTCAGGATGAACACTGAAGCTTTCTTT. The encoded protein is CASSYGTVRMNTEAFF.

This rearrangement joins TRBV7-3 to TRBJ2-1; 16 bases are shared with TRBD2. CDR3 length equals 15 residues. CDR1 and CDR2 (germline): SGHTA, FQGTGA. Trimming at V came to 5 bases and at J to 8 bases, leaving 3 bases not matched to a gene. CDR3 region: CASSLGTSGGDEQFF. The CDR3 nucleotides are TGTGCCAGCAGCCTCGGGACTAGCGGGGGGGATGAGCAGTTCTTC.

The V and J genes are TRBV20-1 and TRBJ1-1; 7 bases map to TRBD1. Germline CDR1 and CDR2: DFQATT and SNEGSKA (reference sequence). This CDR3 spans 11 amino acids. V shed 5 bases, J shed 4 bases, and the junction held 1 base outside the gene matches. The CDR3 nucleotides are TGCAGTGCTTGGGACAGCACTGAAGCTTTCTTT. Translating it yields CSAWDSTEAFF.

The CDR3 is CASSQLGTSGETQYF. The CDR3 DNA follows: TGCGCCAGCAGTCAATTGGGGACTAGCGGGGAGACCCAGTACTTC. This chain joins TRBV5-1 and TRBJ2-5; TRBD2 agrees at 12 bases. The CDR3 has 15 residues. The germline V gene encodes CDR1 SGHRS and CDR2 YFSETQ. V shed 5 bases and J 5 bases; nucleotides not matched to a gene: 7.

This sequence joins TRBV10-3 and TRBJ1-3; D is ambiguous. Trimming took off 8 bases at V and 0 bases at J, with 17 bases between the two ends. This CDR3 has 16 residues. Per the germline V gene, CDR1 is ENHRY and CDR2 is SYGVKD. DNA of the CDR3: TGTGCCATCGGAGATGGTACGGGGAGCTCTGGAAACACCATATATTTT. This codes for CAIGDGTGSSGNTIYF.

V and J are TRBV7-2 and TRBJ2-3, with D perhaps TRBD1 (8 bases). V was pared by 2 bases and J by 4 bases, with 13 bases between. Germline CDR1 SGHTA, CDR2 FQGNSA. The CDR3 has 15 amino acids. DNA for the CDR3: TGTGCCAGCAGCTTAACAGGGGGAGGGTCAGATACGCAGTATTTT. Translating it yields CASSLTGGGSDTQYF.

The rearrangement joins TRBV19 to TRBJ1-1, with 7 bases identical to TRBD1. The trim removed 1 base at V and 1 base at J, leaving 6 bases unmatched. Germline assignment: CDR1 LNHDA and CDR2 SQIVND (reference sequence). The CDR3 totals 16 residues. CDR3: CASSIGAGGTNTEAFF. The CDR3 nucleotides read TGTGCCAGTAGTATAGGGGCAGGGGGGACGAACACTGAAGCTTTCTTT. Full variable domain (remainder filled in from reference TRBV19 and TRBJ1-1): DGGITQSPKYLFRKEGQNVTLSCEQNLNHDAMYWYRQDPGQGLRLIYYSQIVNDFQKGDIAEGYSVSREKKESFPLTVTSAQKNPTAFYLCASSIGAGGTNTEAFFGQGTRLTVV.

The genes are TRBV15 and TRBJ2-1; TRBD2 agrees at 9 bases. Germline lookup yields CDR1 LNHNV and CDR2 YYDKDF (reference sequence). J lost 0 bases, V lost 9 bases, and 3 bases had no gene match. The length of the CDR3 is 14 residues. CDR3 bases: TGTGCCACTTGGCGGGGGGGCTCCTACAATGAGCAGTTCTTC. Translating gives CATWRGGSYNEQFF.

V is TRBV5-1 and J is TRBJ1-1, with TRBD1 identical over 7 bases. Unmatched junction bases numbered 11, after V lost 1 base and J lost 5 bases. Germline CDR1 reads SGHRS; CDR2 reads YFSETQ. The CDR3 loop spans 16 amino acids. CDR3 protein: CASSLNWQGDGTEAFF. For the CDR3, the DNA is TGCGCCAGCAGCTTGAACTGGCAGGGGGATGGTACTGAAGCTTTCTTT.

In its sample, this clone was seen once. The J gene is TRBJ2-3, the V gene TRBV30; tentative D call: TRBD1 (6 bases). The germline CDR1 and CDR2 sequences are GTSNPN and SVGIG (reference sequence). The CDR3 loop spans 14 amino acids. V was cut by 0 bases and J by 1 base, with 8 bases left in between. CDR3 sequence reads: CAWSVKGGTDTQYF. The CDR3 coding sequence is TGTGCCTGGAGTGTCAAGGGGGGCACAGATACGCAGTATTTT. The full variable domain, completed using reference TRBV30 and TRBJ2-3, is SQTIHQWPATLVQPVGSPLSLECTVEGTSNPNLYWYRQAAGRGLQLLFYSVGIGQISSEVPQNLSASRPQDRQFILSSKKLLLSDSGFYLCAWSVKGGTDTQYFGPGTRLTVL.

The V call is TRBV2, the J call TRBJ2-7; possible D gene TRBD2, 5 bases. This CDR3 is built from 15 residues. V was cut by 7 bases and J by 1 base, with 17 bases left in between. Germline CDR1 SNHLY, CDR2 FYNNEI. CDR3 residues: CASMLERARSYEQYF. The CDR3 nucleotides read TGTGCCAGCATGTTGGAGAGGGCCCGGTCCTACGAGCAGTACTTC. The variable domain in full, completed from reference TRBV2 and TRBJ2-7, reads EPEVTQTPSHQVTQMGQEVILRCVPISNHLYFYWYRQILGQKVEFLVSFYNNEISEKSEIFDDQFSVERPDGSNFTLKIRSTKLEDSAMYFCASMLERARSYEQYFGPGTRLTVT.

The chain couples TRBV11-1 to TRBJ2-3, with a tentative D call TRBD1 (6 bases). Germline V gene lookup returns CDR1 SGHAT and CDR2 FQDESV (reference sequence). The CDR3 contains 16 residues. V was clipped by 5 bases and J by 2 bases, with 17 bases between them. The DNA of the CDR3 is TGTGCCAGCAGCCCGAAATCGGGACACTTCACAGATACGCAGTATTTT. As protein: CASSPKSGHFTDTQYF.

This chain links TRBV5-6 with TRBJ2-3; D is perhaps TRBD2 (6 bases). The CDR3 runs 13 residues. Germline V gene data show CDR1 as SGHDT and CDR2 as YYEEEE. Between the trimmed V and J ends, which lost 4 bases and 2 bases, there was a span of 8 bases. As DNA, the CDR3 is TGTGCCAGCAGCGCGGGGTCCACAGATACGCAGTATTTT. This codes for CASSAGSTDTQYF.

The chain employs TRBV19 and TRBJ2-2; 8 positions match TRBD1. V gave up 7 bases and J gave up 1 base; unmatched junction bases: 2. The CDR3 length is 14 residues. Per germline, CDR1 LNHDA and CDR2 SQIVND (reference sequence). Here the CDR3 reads CASTGTGNTGELFF. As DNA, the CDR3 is TGTGCCAGTACCGGGACAGGGAACACCGGGGAGCTGTTTTTT.

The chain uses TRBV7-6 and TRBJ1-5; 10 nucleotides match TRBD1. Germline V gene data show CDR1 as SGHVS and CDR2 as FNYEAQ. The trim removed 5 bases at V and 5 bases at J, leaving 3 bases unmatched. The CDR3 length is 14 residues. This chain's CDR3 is CASSPGTGDQPQHF. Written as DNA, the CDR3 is TGTGCCAGCAGCCCGGGGACAGGGGATCAGCCCCAGCATTTT.

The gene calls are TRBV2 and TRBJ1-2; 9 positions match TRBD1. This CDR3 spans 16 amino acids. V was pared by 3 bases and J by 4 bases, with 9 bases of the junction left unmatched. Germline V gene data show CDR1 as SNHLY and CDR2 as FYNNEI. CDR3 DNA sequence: TGTGCCAGCAGTGAGACCCGGGACAGGGATTTCTATGGCTACACCTTC. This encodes CASSETRDRDFYGYTF.

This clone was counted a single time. In DNA form, the CDR3 reads TGCGCCAGCAGCGCACAGGGGGCGAGGGAAAAACTGTTTTTT. Its translation is CASSAQGAREKLFF. V gene TRBV5-1 combines with J gene TRBJ1-4, with 9 bases matching TRBD1. CDR1 is SGHRS, CDR2 YFSETQ, per germline. Losses at the gene ends were 4 bases for V and 8 bases for J; bases not matched to a gene: 6. The CDR3 is 14 amino acids.

As DNA, the CDR3 is TGTGCCAGCTCCCCCTCGTGGGACAGGACCTATGGCTACACCTTC. It specifies CASSPSWDRTYGYTF. The V and J genes are TRBV18 and TRBJ1-2, with 8 bases matching TRBD1. Per the germline V gene, CDR1 is KGHSH and CDR2 is LQKENI. This CDR3 region has 15 residues. V shed 6 bases and J 4 bases; nucleotides not matched to a gene: 10.

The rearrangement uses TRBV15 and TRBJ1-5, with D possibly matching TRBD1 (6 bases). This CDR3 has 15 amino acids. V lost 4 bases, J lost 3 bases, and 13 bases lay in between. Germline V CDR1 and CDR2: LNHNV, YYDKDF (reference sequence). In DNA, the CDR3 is TGTGCCACCAGCAAAAGGACAGCTAACAATCAGCCCCAGCATTTT. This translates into CATSKRTANNQPQHF.

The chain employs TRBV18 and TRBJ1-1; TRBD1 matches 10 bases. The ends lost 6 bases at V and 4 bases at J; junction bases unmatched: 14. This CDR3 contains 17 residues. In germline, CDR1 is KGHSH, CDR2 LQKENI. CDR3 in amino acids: CASSQFARDRGFTEAFF. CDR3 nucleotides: TGTGCCAGCTCTCAATTCGCCAGGGACAGGGGATTCACTGAAGCTTTCTTT. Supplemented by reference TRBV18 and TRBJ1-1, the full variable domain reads NAGVMQNPRHLVRRRGQEARLRCSPMKGHSHVYWYRQLPEEGLKFMVYLQKENIIDESGMPKERFSAEFPKEGPSILRIQQVVRGDSAAYFCASSQFARDRGFTEAFFGQGTRLTVV.

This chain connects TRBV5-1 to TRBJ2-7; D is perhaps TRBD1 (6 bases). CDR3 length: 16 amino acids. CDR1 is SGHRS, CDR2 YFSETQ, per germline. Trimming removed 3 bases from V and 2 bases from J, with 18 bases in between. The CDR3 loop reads CASSSKSSGVPYEQYF. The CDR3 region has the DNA TGCGCCAGCAGCTCTAAATCCTCAGGGGTCCCCTACGAGCAGTACTTC.

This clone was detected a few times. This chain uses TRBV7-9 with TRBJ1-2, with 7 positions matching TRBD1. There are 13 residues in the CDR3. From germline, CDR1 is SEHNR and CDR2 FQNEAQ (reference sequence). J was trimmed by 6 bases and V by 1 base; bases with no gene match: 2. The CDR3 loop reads CASSLGTGDGYTF. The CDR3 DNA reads TGTGCCAGCAGCTTAGGGACAGGCGATGGCTACACCTTC.

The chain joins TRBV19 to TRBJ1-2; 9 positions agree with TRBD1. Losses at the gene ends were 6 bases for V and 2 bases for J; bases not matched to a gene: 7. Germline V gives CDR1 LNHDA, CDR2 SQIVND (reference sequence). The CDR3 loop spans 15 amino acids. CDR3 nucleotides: TGTGCCAGTAGGACGGGGGACAGGGTAAACTATGGCTACACCTTC. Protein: CASRTGDRVNYGYTF.

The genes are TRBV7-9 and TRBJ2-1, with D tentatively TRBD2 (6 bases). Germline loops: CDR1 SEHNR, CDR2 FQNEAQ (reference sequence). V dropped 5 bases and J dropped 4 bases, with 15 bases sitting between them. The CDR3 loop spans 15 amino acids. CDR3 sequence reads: CASSPLTGGYNEQFF. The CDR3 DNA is TGTGCCAGCAGCCCCCTTACCGGGGGTTACAATGAGCAGTTCTTC.

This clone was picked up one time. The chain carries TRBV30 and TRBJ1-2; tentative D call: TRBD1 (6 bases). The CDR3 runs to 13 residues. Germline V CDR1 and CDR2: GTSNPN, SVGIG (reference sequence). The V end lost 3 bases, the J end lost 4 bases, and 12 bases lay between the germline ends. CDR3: CAWSRDRPYGYTF. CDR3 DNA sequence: TGTGCCTGGAGCCGAGACAGGCCCTATGGCTACACCTTC. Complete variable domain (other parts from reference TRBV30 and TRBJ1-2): SQTIHQWPATLVQPVGSPLSLECTVEGTSNPNLYWYRQAAGRGLQLLFYSVGIGQISSEVPQNLSASRPQDRQFILSSKKLLLSDSGFYLCAWSRDRPYGYTFGSGTRLTVV.

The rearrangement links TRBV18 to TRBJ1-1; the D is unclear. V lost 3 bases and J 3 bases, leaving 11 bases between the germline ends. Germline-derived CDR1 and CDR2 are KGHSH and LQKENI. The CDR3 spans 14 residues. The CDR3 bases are TGTGCCAGCTCACCCTTACGGGGTGACACTGAAGCTTTCTTT. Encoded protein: CASSPLRGDTEAFF.

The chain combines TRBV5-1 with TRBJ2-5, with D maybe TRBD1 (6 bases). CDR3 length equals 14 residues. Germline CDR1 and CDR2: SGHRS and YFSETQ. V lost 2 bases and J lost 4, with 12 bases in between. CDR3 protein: CASSLQQGRETQYF. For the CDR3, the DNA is TGCGCCAGCAGCTTACAACAGGGAAGAGAGACCCAGTACTTC.